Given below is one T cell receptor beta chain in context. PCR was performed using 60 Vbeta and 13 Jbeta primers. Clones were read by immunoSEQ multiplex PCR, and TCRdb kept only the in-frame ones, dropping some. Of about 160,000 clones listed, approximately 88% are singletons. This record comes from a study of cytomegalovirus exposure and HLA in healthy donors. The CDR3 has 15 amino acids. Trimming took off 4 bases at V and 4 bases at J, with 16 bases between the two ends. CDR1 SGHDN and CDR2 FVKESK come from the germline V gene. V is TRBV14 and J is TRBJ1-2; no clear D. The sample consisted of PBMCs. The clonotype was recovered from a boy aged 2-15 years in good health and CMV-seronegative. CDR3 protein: CASSPKAQVSYGYTF. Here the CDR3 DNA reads TGTGCCAGCAGCCCCAAGGCGCAGGTGTCCTATGGCTACACCTTC.